This T cell receptor (beta chain) came from a study of beta chain features in type 1 diabetes. Study summary: There were 107,917,701 sorted cells examined across all samples.

Sequencing targeted expressed TCRB transcripts, as all isolated RNA had been reverse transcribed. Clones were sequenced by immunoSEQ multiplex PCR, and TCRdb holds only the in-frame ones, with some missing. The table lists just over 600,000 clones, 15% to 19% of them singletons. The CDR3 runs 14 residues. Germline CDR1 and CDR2: SNHLY and FYNNEI. Deletions cut 9 bases from V and 4 bases from J, with 18 bases between. Isolation of CD4+ naive, central memory, regulatory and stem cell-like memory cells was achieved by sorting via CD45RO/CCR7/CD25/CD127/CD95/CD27. The chain combines TRBV2 with TRBJ1-1, with D maybe TRBD1 (5 bases). The receptor was isolated from a man aged 18 to 29 in good health. Sequenced material: naive CD4+ T cells from blood. CDR3 in amino acids: CARERRGWGTEAFF. The CDR3 DNA is TGTGCCAGAGAGCGGAGGGGCTGGGGCACTGAAGCTTTCTTT. The entire variable domain, with the rest obtained from reference TRBV2 and TRBJ1-1, is as follows: EPEVTQTPSHQVTQMGQEVILRCVPISNHLYFYWYRQILGQKVEFLVSFYNNEISEKSEIFDDQFSVERPDGSNFTLKIRSTKLEDSAMYFCARERRGWGTEAFFGQGTRLTVV.